The 25 T cell receptor beta chains below come from one sample, sequenced in a study of CD8+CD57+ T cells in acquired aplastic anemia. The template used for profiling TCR beta VDJ and CDR3 was genomic DNA. TCRdb re-derived calls from the reads in MiXCR, one entry per CDR3 protein. The sample yields 150,000 to 200,000 distinct CDR3 sequences, about 60% seen once. The sequencing sample was made of sorted CD4+, CD8+, or CD8+CD57+ T cells (not recorded which) from PBMCs. The receptors shown here come from a human donor in good health.

V usage is TRBV29-1 and J usage is TRBJ1-1, with D possibly matching TRBD1 (5 bases). CDR3 length equals 16 residues. Trimming took off 0 bases at V and 2 bases at J, with 16 bases between the two ends. Germline V gene sequence: CDR1 SQVTM, CDR2 ANQGSEA. The CDR3 nucleotides read TGCAGCGTTGAAGATCGGTTTTCCAGGGCCAACACTGAAGCTTTCTTT. Its translation: CSVEDRFSRANTEAFF.

This clonotype appeared many times. The rearrangement uses TRBV7-3 and TRBJ1-1; D uncertain. The CDR3 is 13 amino acids. With 0 bases removed from V and 7 bases from J, the gap between germline ends came to 9 bases. Germline V gene sequence: CDR1 SGHTA, CDR2 FQGTGA. The CDR3: CASSLTGWGEAFF. The CDR3 region has the DNA TGTGCCAGCAGCTTAACAGGCTGGGGTGAAGCTTTCTTT. The full variable domain, its missing parts supplied by reference TRBV7-3 and TRBJ1-1, is GAGVSQTPSNKVTEKGKYVELRCDPISGHTALYWYRQSLGQGPEFLIYFQGTGAADDSGLPNDRFFAVRPEGSVSTLKIQRTERGDSAVYLCASSLTGWGEAFFGQGTRLTVV.

This clonotype was detected only a few times. This likely comes from a read error, as the CDR3 has no conserved phenylalanine or tryptophan at its end. This rearrangement joins TRBV12-3 or TRBV12-4 to TRBJ1-1; D unresolved. This CDR3 has 12 residues. With 6 bases removed from V and 10 bases from J, the gap between germline ends came to 15 bases. CDR3: CASRGGMGLAFS. In DNA form, the CDR3 reads TGTGCCAGCAGAGGTGGGATGGGTTTAGCTTTCTCT.

This rearrangement joins TRBV19 to TRBJ2-3; 10 positions agree with TRBD2. V lost 6 bases and J lost 2; bases outside the gene matches: 8. The germline CDR1 and CDR2 sequences are LNHDA and SQIVND (reference sequence). CDR3 size: 16 residues. CDR3 sequence: CASRDRTSGLTDTQYF. The CDR3 nucleotides read TGTGCCAGTAGAGACCGGACTAGCGGACTCACAGATACGCAGTATTTT.

The rearrangement joins TRBV20-1 to TRBJ2-5; 10 bases map to TRBD1. Germline loops: CDR1 DFQATT, CDR2 SNEGSKA (reference sequence). This CDR3 is built from 14 residues. The trim removed 5 bases at V and 2 bases at J, leaving 5 bases unmatched. CDR3 loop: CSAAPGQGQETQYF. The CDR3 DNA is TGCAGTGCTGCTCCGGGACAGGGGCAAGAGACCCAGTACTTC.

The CDR3 region is CASSQTGGNQPQHF. In nucleotides, the CDR3 is TGTGCCAGCAGCCAGACAGGGGGTAATCAGCCCCAGCATTTT. This chain uses TRBV2 with TRBJ1-5; 9 bases agree with TRBD1. V lost 6 bases and J lost 4; bases outside the gene matches: 4. The CDR3 extends over 14 amino acids. CDR1 is SNHLY, CDR2 FYNNEI, per germline.

This chain connects TRBV25-1 to TRBJ2-7; D is possibly TRBD1 (6 bases). CDR3 length: 15 residues. CDR1 and CDR2 from the germline V gene are MGHDK and SYGVNS. Trimming removed 6 bases at V and 6 bases at J, with 21 bases between. This CDR3 is CASSQTGDYKGEQYF. DNA for the CDR3: TGTGCCAGCAGCCAGACAGGTGATTATAAGGGCGAGCAGTACTTC.

This clonotype was counted ten times or more. The chain joins TRBV2 to TRBJ2-2; 7 bases match TRBD2. Germline V gene sequence: CDR1 SNHLY, CDR2 FYNNEI. The CDR3 consists of 17 residues. The J segment lost 0 bases and the V segment lost 6 bases, leaving 10 bases of the junction unmatched. CDR3 loop: CASRGRSGIANTGELFF. CDR3 bases: TGTGCCAGCAGGGGGCGAAGCGGGATCGCGAACACCGGGGAGCTGTTTTTT.

The rearrangement uses TRBV15 and TRBJ1-1; the D gene is possibly TRBD1 (5 bases). Germline CDR1 reads LNHNV; CDR2 reads YYDKDF (reference sequence). This CDR3 has 14 amino acids. The germline V and J ends were trimmed by 5 bases and 1 base, with 11 bases remaining between them. In DNA form, the CDR3 reads TGTGCCACCAGCTGGGGACGGACGAACACTGAAGCTTTCTTT. This translates into CATSWGRTNTEAFF.

This clonotype was seen a handful of times. V is TRBV20-1 and J is TRBJ2-1; the D gene is possibly TRBD1 (5 bases). The CDR3 is 16 residues long. The germline V and J ends were trimmed by 0 bases and 0 bases, with 12 bases remaining between them. Germline CDR1 reads DFQATT; CDR2 reads SNEGSKA (reference sequence). The CDR3 reads CSARDQLTDSYNEQFF. The CDR3 region has the DNA TGCAGTGCTAGAGATCAATTGACAGACTCCTACAATGAGCAGTTCTTC.

The gene calls are TRBV4-1 and TRBJ2-2; D call uncertain. Between the trimmed V and J ends, which lost 4 bases and 4 bases, there was a span of 10 bases. The CDR3 sequence is 14 residues long. Germline assignment: CDR1 MGHRA and CDR2 YSYEKL. This CDR3 is CASSRTASTGELFF. The CDR3 region has the DNA TGCGCCAGCAGCCGCACCGCGAGCACCGGGGAGCTGTTTTTT.

V usage is TRBV6-4 and J usage is TRBJ2-1; D gene unclear. V was cut by 2 bases and J by 7 bases, with 6 bases left in between. The V gene's germline CDR1 is MRHNA and CDR2 SNTAGT. CDR3 length equals 12 residues. The CDR3 here is CASSDTPNEQFF. In nucleotides, the CDR3 is TGTGCCAGCAGTGACACCCCAAATGAGCAGTTCTTC.

CDR3 protein: CASSDSGNYGYTF. The CDR3 nucleotides are TGTGCCAGCAGTGACTCAGGGAACTATGGCTACACCTTC. The rearrangement links TRBV6-4 to TRBJ1-2; D not certain. This CDR3 spans 13 amino acids. The germline V gene encodes CDR1 MRHNA and CDR2 SNTAGT. V was trimmed by 0 bases and J by 2 bases, leaving 4 bases between them.

This clonotype came up a few times. This sequence joins TRBV10-3 and TRBJ1-3, with 8 nucleotides matching TRBD1. This CDR3 comprises 15 residues. Germline CDR1 is ENHRY and CDR2 is SYGVKD. Unmatched junction bases numbered 11, after V lost 10 bases and J lost 3 bases. The DNA of the CDR3 is TGTGCCACCCTGGGACAGGCGGGCGGTGGAAACACCATATATTTT. It encodes CATLGQAGGGNTIYF.

This clonotype occurred a few times. J is TRBJ2-1 and V is TRBV15; 9 bases line up with TRBD1. CDR3 length: 15 residues. The J segment lost 4 bases and the V segment lost 2 bases, leaving 3 bases of the junction unmatched. CDR1 is LNHNV and CDR2 is YYDKDF in the germline V gene (reference sequence). The DNA for the CDR3 is TGTGCCACCAGCAGATCGACAGGGGGTTACAATGAGCAGTTCTTC. It yields the protein CATSRSTGGYNEQFF.

The chain combines TRBV9 with TRBJ2-3; D uncertain. CDR1 and CDR2 from the germline V gene are SGDLS and YYNGEE. This CDR3 contains 13 residues. V was trimmed by 4 bases and J by 1 base, leaving 7 bases between them. The CDR3 loop is CASSTEGTDTQYF. The CDR3 DNA is TGTGCCAGCAGCACCGAGGGCACAGATACGCAGTATTTT.

The V and J genes are TRBV10-3 and TRBJ2-7; 7 bases match TRBD2. V dropped 7 bases and J dropped 4; count of bases not matched to a gene: 22. CDR1 is ENHRY and CDR2 is SYGVKD in the germline V gene. This CDR3 has 18 residues. Here the CDR3 DNA reads TGTGCCATCACCGAAGCACCCCGGACTAGTCATCGGGTTTACGAGCAGTACTTC. Protein: CAITEAPRTSHRVYEQYF.

The V and J genes are TRBV7-6 and TRBJ2-7; TRBD1 agrees at 7 bases. CDR3 length equals 14 residues. Germline V gives CDR1 SGHVS, CDR2 FNYEAQ. Unmatched junction bases numbered 8, after V lost 4 bases and J lost 5 bases. The chain's CDR3 is CASSSAGGIDEQYF. The CDR3 region has the DNA TGTGCCAGCAGCTCGGCAGGGGGTATCGACGAGCAGTACTTC.

This clonotype was seen only a few times. J is TRBJ2-7 and V is TRBV20-1, with 7 nucleotides matching TRBD1. The CDR3 totals 14 residues. Germline CDR1 is DFQATT and CDR2 is SNEGSKA (reference sequence). After removal of 1 base from V and 7 bases from J, the junction contained 10 bases not matched to a gene. Here the CDR3 DNA reads TGCAGTGCTAGAGGTAGGACAGGTCTGGGGGAGCAGTACTTC. Translation: CSARGRTGLGEQYF.

This clonotype was counted only a few times. The chain has TRBV7-9 and TRBJ2-7, with 8 bases fitting TRBD1. CDR3 length: 16 residues. The trim removed 6 bases at V and 1 base at J, leaving 11 bases unmatched. Germline CDR1 and CDR2: SEHNR and FQNEAQ (reference sequence). The CDR3 loop is CASSARDRRVSYEQYF. CDR3 in DNA: TGTGCCAGCAGTGCGCGGGACAGGAGGGTTTCCTACGAGCAGTACTTC.

This clonotype was seen a few times. The chain uses TRBV7-9 and TRBJ2-3, with TRBD1 matching over 10 bases. This CDR3 has 17 residues. The germline gives CDR1 SEHNR, CDR2 FQNEAQ (reference sequence). Germline trimming cut 5 bases from V and 4 bases from J; bases unmatched to any gene: 12. CDR3 nucleotides: TGTGCCAGCAGCCTCATCCGGACAGGGGGAGGATCAGATACGCAGTATTTT. It is translated as CASSLIRTGGGSDTQYF.

The rearrangement joins TRBV24-1 to TRBJ2-1; possible D gene TRBD1, 6 bases. Per germline, CDR1 KGHDR and CDR2 SFDVKD. The CDR3 extends over 14 amino acids. Trimming took 7 bases from V and 0 from J, leaving 9 bases between them. Written as DNA, the CDR3 is TGTGCCACCAGGACAGGAGCCTCCTACAATGAGCAGTTCTTC. It yields the protein CATRTGASYNEQFF.

This sequence joins TRBV20-1 and TRBJ2-5; D unresolved. The ends were cut back, 2 bases at V and 7 bases at J, with 17 bases in the middle. Per germline, CDR1 DFQATT and CDR2 SNEGSKA (reference sequence). The CDR3 has 14 amino acids. DNA of the CDR3: TGCAGTGCTAGACACGGTGCGGCGTATTCGACCCAGTACTTC. Its translation is CSARHGAAYSTQYF.

This chain links TRBV7-2 with TRBJ2-5; the D is unclear. The CDR3 covers 16 residues. Germline CDR1 SGHTA, CDR2 FQGNSA. The germline V and J ends were trimmed by 2 bases and 10 bases, with 23 bases remaining between them. The CDR3, as DNA: TGTGCCAGCAGCTTATCGTCGGTGGGCGCGTACGGGTTCCAGTACTTC. Protein product: CASSLSSVGAYGFQYF.

This chain connects TRBV13 to TRBJ1-1; tentative D call: TRBD1 (5 bases). CDR3 size: 12 residues. Germline CDR1 is PRHDT and CDR2 is FYEKMQ (reference sequence). V lost 5 bases, J lost 7 bases, and 11 bases lay in between. This CDR3 is CASSETEDEAFF. The CDR3 region has the DNA TGTGCCAGCAGCGAGACAGAGGATGAAGCTTTCTTT.